These 5 T cell receptor beta chains were sequenced from one sample in a study of blood T cell repertoires in COVID-19. Sequencing used immunoSEQ multiplex PCR; TCRdb keeps in-frame clones, though not all of them. The sample records 75,000 to 90,000 clones, approximately 89% being singletons. The specimen sequenced was peripheral blood. The receptors derive from a man of 80 years or more with acute or convalescent COVID-19.

V usage is TRBV4-1 and J usage is TRBJ1-2; 7 positions match TRBD1. Trimming cost V 0 bases and J 5 bases; bases outside gene matches: 9. In germline, CDR1 is MGHRA, CDR2 YSYEKL. This CDR3 is built from 16 residues. The CDR3 loop is CASSQDEAGGYYGYTF. In nucleotides, the CDR3 is TGCGCCAGCAGCCAAGATGAGGCAGGGGGTTATTATGGCTACACCTTC.

The gene calls are TRBV5-6 and TRBJ2-1; no clear D gene. The CDR3 sequence is 11 residues long. Germline lookup yields CDR1 SGHDT and CDR2 YYEEEE. V was trimmed by 6 bases and J by 7 bases, leaving 8 bases between them. The CDR3 spells CASTRKNEQFF. The DNA of the CDR3 is TGTGCCAGCACTCGTAAAAATGAGCAGTTCTTC.

This chain uses TRBV24-1 with TRBJ1-1; 7 nucleotides agree with TRBD1. CDR3 length equals 16 residues. CDR1 and CDR2 (germline): KGHDR, SFDVKD. V was pared by 5 bases and J by 1 base, with 9 bases of the junction left unmatched. The CDR3 reads CATSAADRQGNTEAFF. The CDR3 DNA reads as TGTGCCACCAGTGCCGCGGACAGACAGGGGAACACTGAAGCTTTCTTT.

The rearrangement uses TRBV18 and TRBJ1-5; D is unresolved. V was trimmed by 5 bases and J by 0 bases, leaving 14 bases between them. The CDR3 extends over 16 amino acids. CDR1 is KGHSH, CDR2 LQKENI, per germline. The CDR3 sequence is CASSTSGTGSNQPQHF. CDR3 nucleotide sequence: TGTGCCAGCTCAACCTCGGGAACGGGTAGCAATCAGCCCCAGCATTTT.

The chain recombines TRBV3-1 (or the pseudogene TRBV3-2) with TRBJ1-1; 10 bases are shared with TRBD1. Germline CDR1 and CDR2: LGHDT and YNNKEL (reference sequence). Trimming took 5 bases from V and 6 from J; bases not matched to a gene: 6. The CDR3 length is 14 residues. CDR3 DNA sequence: TGTGCCAGCAGCTTTAGGGACAGGGGTTCTGAAGCTTTCTTT. As protein: CASSFRDRGSEAFF.